The 26 T cell receptor beta chains reported below all come from one sample, sequenced in a study of blood T cell repertoires in COVID-19. Profiling relied on immunoSEQ multiplex PCR, and the TCRdb table lists in-frame clones only, not all of them. The sample lists tens of thousands of clones; around 84% were seen once. Specimen: peripheral blood. These receptors were obtained from a woman aged 80 or over in a cohort sampled during active or convalescent COVID-19.

The chain joins TRBV6-5 to TRBJ2-2; TRBD1 might be the D (7 bases). The V gene's germline CDR1 is MNHEY and CDR2 SVGAGI. The CDR3 length is 13 residues. V dropped 7 bases and J dropped 6 bases, with 12 bases sitting between them. CDR3 DNA sequence: TGTGCCAGCAAGCCAGGGGGGCCCGGGGAGCTGTTTTTT. It specifies CASKPGGPGELFF.

The chain's CDR3 is CASSLETSGRATQYF. For the CDR3, the DNA is TGCGCCAGCAGCTTGGAGACTAGCGGGAGGGCCACGCAGTATTTT. The gene calls are TRBV5-1 and TRBJ2-3, with 14 positions matching TRBD2. Germline CDR1 SGHRS, CDR2 YFSETQ. V shed 0 bases, J shed 9 bases, and the junction held 3 bases outside the gene matches. CDR3 size: 15 residues.

J is TRBJ2-3 and V is TRBV5-1, with D possibly TRBD1 on 6 matching bases. From germline, CDR1 is SGHRS and CDR2 YFSETQ. The CDR3 is 13 residues long. Between the trimmed V and J ends, which lost 5 bases and 1 base, there was a span of 8 bases. CDR3 residues: CASSNRGTDTQYF. CDR3 bases: TGCGCCAGCAGTAACAGGGGCACAGATACGCAGTATTTT.

The chain joins TRBV11-1 to TRBJ2-1; D is undetermined. The germline CDR1 and CDR2 sequences are SGHAT and FQDESV (reference sequence). The CDR3 loop spans 14 amino acids. V lost 5 bases and J 5 bases, leaving 13 bases between the germline ends. In nucleotides, the CDR3 is TGTGCCAGCAGCCCTGAGCAGGTAAACAATGAGCAGTTCTTC. Protein product: CASSPEQVNNEQFF.

The chain has TRBV6-5 and TRBJ2-5, with D possibly matching TRBD1 (6 bases). The ends were cut back, 0 bases at V and 4 bases at J, with 12 bases in the middle. Germline loops: CDR1 MNHEY, CDR2 SVGAGI. This CDR3 is 15 amino acids long. The chain's CDR3 is CASSYSSVGAETQYF. Written as DNA, the CDR3 is TGTGCCAGCAGTTACTCGAGCGTGGGGGCAGAGACCCAGTACTTC.

The chain joins TRBV12-3 or TRBV12-4 to TRBJ2-5, with TRBD2 identical over 11 bases. This CDR3 is built from 13 residues. Trimming removed 6 bases from V and 5 bases from J; junction bases left unmatched: 2. The CDR3 loop is CASRTSGTETQYF. CDR3 nucleotides: TGTGCCAGCAGGACTAGCGGGACTGAGACCCAGTACTTC.

This clone was detected ten times or more. The chain is built from TRBV30 and TRBJ2-7, with TRBD2 matching 8 bases. The CDR3 has 12 amino acids. Trimming removed 8 bases from V and 6 bases from J; junction bases left unmatched: 9. Germline V CDR1 and CDR2: GTSNPN, SVGIG (reference sequence). CDR3 loop: CAVQGLEGEQYF. For the CDR3, the DNA is TGTGCCGTACAGGGACTAGAGGGCGAGCAGTACTTC.

The chain employs TRBV16 and TRBJ2-2, with 11 bases matching TRBD1. The CDR3 extends over 16 amino acids. Trimming removed 4 bases from V and 5 bases from J; junction bases left unmatched: 6. The germline V gene has CDR1 KGHSY and CDR2 FQNENV. This chain's CDR3 is CASSPGQGARTGELFF. Here the CDR3 DNA reads TGTGCCAGCAGCCCCGGACAGGGGGCTCGTACCGGGGAGCTGTTTTTT.

The chain combines TRBV28 with TRBJ1-2; D is possibly TRBD1 (5 bases). The CDR3 contains 14 residues. The V end lost 5 bases, the J end lost 0 bases, and 10 bases lay between the germline ends. CDR1 and CDR2 (germline): MDHEN, SYDVKM. CDR3 in DNA: TGTGCCAGCAGTCGACAGCCCGCTAACTATGGCTACACCTTC. Translated: CASSRQPANYGYTF.

The J gene is TRBJ2-5, the V gene TRBV3-1 (or the pseudogene TRBV3-2); D is possibly TRBD2 (5 bases). Trimming cost V 0 bases and J 4 bases, with 15 bases left between them. Germline assignment: CDR1 LGHDT and CDR2 YNNKEL (reference sequence). The CDR3 has 16 residues. The CDR3 DNA reads TGTGCCAGCAGCCAAGAGGCGGGCCTTAAACGAGAGACCCAGTACTTC. It translates to CASSQEAGLKRETQYF.

The chain couples TRBV19 to TRBJ1-1, with TRBD1 as a possible D gene (5 bases). This CDR3 has 13 residues. The V end lost 8 bases, the J end lost 8 bases, and 18 bases lay between the germline ends. Germline V gene data show CDR1 as LNHDA and CDR2 as SQIVND (reference sequence). The CDR3 is CASLAWPGGEAFF. CDR3 nucleotides: TGTGCCAGTCTTGCGTGGCCCGGGGGGGAAGCTTTCTTT.

The chain links TRBV3-1 (or the pseudogene TRBV3-2) to TRBJ2-4, with 13 positions matching TRBD2. Trimming removed 2 bases from V and 0 bases from J; junction bases left unmatched: 7. The CDR3 length is 19 residues. Germline values: CDR1 LGHDT, CDR2 YNNKEL (reference sequence). The CDR3 loop reads CASSQRTSGGGAAKNIQYF. Here the CDR3 DNA reads TGTGCCAGCAGCCAACGGACTAGCGGGGGCGGGGCAGCCAAAAACATTCAGTACTTC.

The genes are TRBV19 and TRBJ2-7; possible D gene TRBD2, 5 bases. Trimming removed 3 bases at V and 0 bases at J, with 12 bases between. From germline, CDR1 is LNHDA and CDR2 SQIVND (reference sequence). This CDR3 has 15 residues. DNA for the CDR3: TGTGCCAGTAGTATCTCCCTAGCTACCTCCTACGAGCAGTACTTC. Translation gives CASSISLATSYEQYF.

The chain carries TRBV2 and TRBJ2-5, with 9 nucleotides matching TRBD2. From germline, CDR1 is SNHLY and CDR2 FYNNEI. The CDR3 runs 15 residues. The junction had 10 bases not matched to a gene; V was cut back by 6 bases and J by 5 bases. The CDR3 sequence is CASRGIAGAGETQYF. The CDR3 region has the DNA TGTGCCAGCAGAGGTATAGCGGGAGCGGGTGAGACCCAGTACTTC.

The DNA of the CDR3 is TGTGCCAGCAGTTCAACAGGGACCTCTGGAAACACCATATATTTT. This encodes CASSSTGTSGNTIYF. The chain employs TRBV28 and TRBJ1-3, with D maybe TRBD1 (6 bases). This CDR3 is 15 amino acids long. Germline V lookup: CDR1 MDHEN, CDR2 SYDVKM. V was shortened by 4 bases and J by 0 bases, with 10 bases between the two germline ends.

The genes are TRBV5-1 and TRBJ2-3; TRBD2 aligns across 7 bases. Germline V gene sequence: CDR1 SGHRS, CDR2 YFSETQ. V trimming: 4 bases; J trimming: 6 bases; junction bases outside the gene matches: 2. CDR3 length equals 12 residues. This CDR3 reads CASSRGVDTQYF. CDR3 nucleotides: TGCGCCAGCAGCCGGGGGGTTGATACGCAGTATTTT. The full variable domain, its missing parts supplied by reference TRBV5-1 and TRBJ2-3, is KAGVTQTPRYLIKTRGQQVTLSCSPISGHRSVSWYQQTPGQGLQFLFEYFSETQRNKGNFPGRFSGRQFSNSRSEMNVSTLELGDSALYLCASSRGVDTQYFGPGTRLTVL.

The chain combines TRBV29-1 with TRBJ1-1, with 9 bases aligning to TRBD1. The CDR3 totals 14 residues. Germline CDR1 is SQVTM and CDR2 is ANQGSEA. J gave up 1 base and V 6 bases, and 6 bases lay outside the gene matches. CDR3 coding DNA: TGCAGCGTCACACAGGGGGCCGGGAACACTGAAGCTTTCTTT. This gives the protein CSVTQGAGNTEAFF.

This chain connects TRBV19 to TRBJ2-3; D is perhaps TRBD2 (6 bases). The germline V gene has CDR1 LNHDA and CDR2 SQIVND (reference sequence). The CDR3 spans 14 residues. Between the trimmed V and J ends, which lost 6 bases and 3 bases, there was a span of 13 bases. CDR3 sequence reads: CASSPGLVTDTQYF. The CDR3 DNA is TGTGCCAGTAGCCCGGGACTCGTGACAGATACGCAGTATTTT.

The genes are TRBV27 and TRBJ2-6; 8 positions agree with TRBD1. V lost 5 bases, J lost 0 bases, and 18 bases stayed unmatched. The CDR3 is 21 residues long. Germline V lookup: CDR1 MNHEY, CDR2 SMNVEV (reference sequence). The CDR3 here is CASSPRPSRTGLHSGANVLTF. DNA of the CDR3: TGTGCCAGCAGTCCGCGGCCCTCGCGGACAGGGTTACACTCTGGGGCCAACGTCCTGACTTTC.

This clone was seen only once. This chain connects TRBV6-6 to TRBJ1-5; TRBD1 agrees at 9 bases. The germline V gene encodes CDR1 MNHNY and CDR2 SVGAGI (reference sequence). Trimming removed 4 bases from V and 4 bases from J; junction bases left unmatched: 5. This CDR3 is 15 amino acids long. The DNA for the CDR3 is TGTGCCAGCAGTTCGACAGGGGGTAGGAATCAGCCCCAGCATTTT. Protein product: CASSSTGGRNQPQHF.

The V gene is TRBV3-1 (or the pseudogene TRBV3-2), the J gene TRBJ2-1; the D is unclear. CDR1 is LGHDT and CDR2 is YNNKEL in the germline V gene (reference sequence). Between the trimmed V and J ends, which lost 3 bases and 0 bases, there was a span of 9 bases. This CDR3 has 15 amino acids. The CDR3 DNA is TGTGCCAGCAGCCACTTAGCCAGCTCCTACAATGAGCAGTTCTTC. It codes for CASSHLASSYNEQFF.

The CDR3 DNA reads TGTGCCAGCAGCCCGTGGACAGGGGGCGACTATGGCTACACCTTC. Amino acid sequence: CASSPWTGGDYGYTF. The chain joins TRBV3-1 (or the pseudogene TRBV3-2) to TRBJ1-2, with 11 bases that match TRBD1. This CDR3 is built from 15 residues. The trim removed 4 bases at V and 3 bases at J, leaving 4 bases unmatched. Germline CDR1 is LGHDT and CDR2 is YNNKEL (reference sequence).

The sample holds one count of this clone. The chain combines TRBV11-2 with TRBJ2-1; 8 bases are shared with TRBD2. Germline V CDR1 and CDR2: SGHAT, FQNNGV. This CDR3 spans 14 amino acids. J lost 3 bases, V lost 3 bases, and 1 base had no gene match. The CDR3 spells CASSFSGSYNEQFF. CDR3 DNA: TGTGCCAGCAGCTTCAGCGGGAGCTACAATGAGCAGTTCTTC.

The chain carries TRBV29-1 and TRBJ1-2; D is unresolved. CDR1 is SQVTM, CDR2 ANQGSEA, per germline. CDR3 length: 12 residues. Trimming took off 6 bases at V and 4 bases at J, with 12 bases between the two ends. The DNA for the CDR3 is TGCAGCGTCCGCTCGGGAGGCTATGGCTACACCTTC. It encodes CSVRSGGYGYTF.

This clone occurred once. The chain recombines TRBV30 with TRBJ1-5, with D unresolved. CDR1 and CDR2 from the germline V gene are GTSNPN and SVGIG (reference sequence). V lost 3 bases and J lost 6, with 27 bases in between. This CDR3 has 18 amino acids. CDR3 in amino acids: CAWSNGRGGSQGGQPQHF. For the CDR3, the DNA is TGTGCCTGGAGCAATGGCCGAGGTGGATCTCAAGGAGGTCAGCCCCAGCATTTT.

This clone was observed once. The chain uses TRBV7-9 and TRBJ1-2; a weak D match, TRBD1 (5 bases). Germline V gene data show CDR1 as SEHNR and CDR2 as FQNEAQ (reference sequence). V was cut by 4 bases and J by 4 bases, with 13 bases left in between. This CDR3 is 14 amino acids long. CDR3: CASSSGLTGYGYTF. The CDR3 nucleotides are TGTGCCAGCAGCTCGGGACTAACGGGCTATGGCTACACCTTC.